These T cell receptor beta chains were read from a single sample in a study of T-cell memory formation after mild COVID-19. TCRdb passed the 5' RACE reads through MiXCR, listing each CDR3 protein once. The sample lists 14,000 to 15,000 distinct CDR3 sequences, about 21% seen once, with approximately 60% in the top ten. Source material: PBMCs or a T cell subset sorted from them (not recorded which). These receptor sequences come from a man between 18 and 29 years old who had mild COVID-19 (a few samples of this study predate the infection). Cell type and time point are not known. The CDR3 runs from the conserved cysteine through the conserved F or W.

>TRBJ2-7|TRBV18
CASSETEGRPFYEQYF
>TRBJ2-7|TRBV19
CASSWTVRSSYEQYF
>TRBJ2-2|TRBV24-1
CATSDRRVRDTGELFF
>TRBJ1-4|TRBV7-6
CASSLPRGVGEKLFF
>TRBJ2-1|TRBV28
CASTSAGLQSSYNEQFF
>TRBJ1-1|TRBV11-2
CASSFGGTGSVAEAFF
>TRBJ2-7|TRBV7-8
CASSGGEGYYEQYF
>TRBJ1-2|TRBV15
CATSLEEQGVGYTF
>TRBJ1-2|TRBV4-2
CASSQEGTLNYGYTF
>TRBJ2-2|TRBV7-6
CASSSLAGAPNTGELFF
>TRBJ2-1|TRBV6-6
CASSPGMGVYNEQFF
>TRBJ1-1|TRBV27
CASSFRGQAEAFF
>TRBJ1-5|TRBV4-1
CASSLGQGTNQPQHF
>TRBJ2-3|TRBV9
CASSVGDADPTQYF
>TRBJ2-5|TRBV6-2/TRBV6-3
CASSYRTSGGPADPIETQYF
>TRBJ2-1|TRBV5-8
CASSFRRTGPDQFF
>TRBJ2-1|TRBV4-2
CASSQAGAGGLNEQFF
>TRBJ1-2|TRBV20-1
CSARVDSVLTLYGYTF
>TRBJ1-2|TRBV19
CASSPGTGIDGYTF
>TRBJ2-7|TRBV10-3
CAISEDSYYEQYF
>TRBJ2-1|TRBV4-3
CASSLRPPRPVMVEQFF
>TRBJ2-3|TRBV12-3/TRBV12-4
CASRTFTDTQYF
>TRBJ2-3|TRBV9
CASSVEAGGLTDTQYF
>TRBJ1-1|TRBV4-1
CASSHGVATEAFF